This T cell receptor beta chain was recorded in a study of cytomegalovirus exposure and HLA in healthy donors. Findings of the study overall: Investigators reported 150 to 200 TCR beta chains as tied to cytomegalovirus. Most TCRs appeared rarely, but some public TCRs recurred in many donors.

The PCR had 60 Vbeta and 13 Jbeta primers. Data came from immunoSEQ multiplex PCR; TCRdb stores just in-frame clones and leaves some out. This table holds some 99,000 clones, about 80% found once. CDR1 and CDR2 from the germline V gene are LGHNA and YSLEER. Losses at the gene ends were 1 base for V and 5 bases for J; bases not matched to a gene: 11. The CDR3 spans 17 residues. This clone has a handful of counts. As yet, its antigen is unknown. This TCR came from a woman between 50 and 59 years old in good health and CMV-seropositive. The specimen sequenced was PBMCs. The chain joins TRBV4-3 to TRBJ2-5; 9 positions agree with TRBD2. CDR3 nucleotides: TGCGCCAGCAGCCAAGTTTCCCTCGCGGGAGGGGGGGAGACCCAGTACTTC. The encoded protein is CASSQVSLAGGGETQYF.